The rows below give T cell receptor beta chains drawn from one sample of a study of blood T cells in healthy people across ages. TCRdb re-called the 5' RACE reads with MiXCR, one entry per CDR3 protein. The profile shows about 760,000 distinct CDR3 sequences, more than 20% of them singletons. These data also featured in a second study, about T cells of mothers and their children.

The specimen sequenced was blood. Receptor source: a boy younger than 18 in good health. Each CDR3 is given without its conserved first and last residue. Each record gives: clone size, V gene, CDR3 protein. Size is omitted from some rows. Given values are once, few, many or a class for expanded clones.

>few|TRBV25-1
ASSGGQGYT
>NA|TRBV4-2
ASSQGISGSRELF
>NA|TRBV20-1
SAGEGTGNYEQY
>few|TRBV20-1
SARRLAGGYGTDTQY
>few|TRBV7-9
ASSPSGDGYT
>NA|TRBV2
APRTGNYGYT
>NA|TRBV12-3/TRBV12-4
ASSPPEDGNKAF
>few|TRBV4-2
ASSRSGGAEQF
>NA|TRBV20-1
SAPLGVEQY
>NA|TRBV12-3/TRBV12-4
ASSTETYGYT
>few|TRBV6-4
ASSDSGYEQF
>few|TRBV29-1
SVGRRLTDTQY
>NA|TRBV29-1
SVQYRDSYEQY
>NA|TRBV27
ASSSSTGQFNNYGYT
>NA|TRBV28
ASTAGTGDSGANVLT
>NA|TRBV12-3/TRBV12-4
ASTIGVRSNQPQH
>few|TRBV20-1
SARDAQYNEQF
>NA|TRBV29-1
SVEAEPSYNEQF
>few|TRBV4-3
ASSPDRDSPLH